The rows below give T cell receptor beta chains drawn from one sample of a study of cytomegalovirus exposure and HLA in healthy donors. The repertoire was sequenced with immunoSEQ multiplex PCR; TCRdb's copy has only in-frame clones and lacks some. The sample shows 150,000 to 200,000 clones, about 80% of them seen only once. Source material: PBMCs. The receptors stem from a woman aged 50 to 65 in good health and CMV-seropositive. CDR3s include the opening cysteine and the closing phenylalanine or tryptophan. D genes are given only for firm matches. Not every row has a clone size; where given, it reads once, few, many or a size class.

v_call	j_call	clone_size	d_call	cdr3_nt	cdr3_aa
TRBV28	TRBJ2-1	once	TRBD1	TGTGCCAGCAGTTCGACCGGGACAGGGGCCTACAATGAGCAGTTCTTC	CASSSTGTGAYNEQFF
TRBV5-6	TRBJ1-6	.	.	TGTGCCAGCAGCCGCAGGGAAATTTTTTCACCCCTCCACTTT	CASSRREIFSPLHF
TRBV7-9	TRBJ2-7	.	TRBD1	TGTGCCAGCAGCTTAGGAGGACAGGGCAGGCAGTACTTC	CASSLGGQGRQYF
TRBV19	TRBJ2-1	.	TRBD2	TGTGCCAGCCGACGGGGGGATGAGCAGTTCTTC	CASRRGDEQFF
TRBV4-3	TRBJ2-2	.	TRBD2	TGCGCCAGCAGCCTACTACTAGCGGGGGTTCCTGGGGAGCTGTTTTTT	CASSLLLAGVPGELFF
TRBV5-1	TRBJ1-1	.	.	TGCGCCAGCAGCTTGGGTTGGGGGGAGAACACTGAAGCTTTCTTT	CASSLGWGENTEAFF
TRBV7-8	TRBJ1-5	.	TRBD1	TGTGCCAGCAGCCTTTACAGGGGGGACCAGCCCCAGCATTTT	CASSLYRGDQPQHF
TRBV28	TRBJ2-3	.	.	TGTGCCAGCAGACAACCACCCCCTAGCACAGATACGCAGTATTTT	CASRQPPPSTDTQYF
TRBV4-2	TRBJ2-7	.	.	TGTGCCAGCAGCCAAGATCGAGCCTCCGCGGGGAGGAACGAGCAGTACTTC	CASSQDRASAGRNEQYF
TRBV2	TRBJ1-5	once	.	TGTGCCTCCGGGACAAGCAATCAGCCCCAGCATTTT	CASGTSNQPQHF
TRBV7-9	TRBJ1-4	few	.	TGTGCCAGCAGCTTACTGGAAAAACTGTTTTTT	CASSLLEKLFF
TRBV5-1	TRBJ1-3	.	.	TGCGCCAGCAGCTTGGGAAGCGATGGAAACACCATATATTTT	CASSLGSDGNTIYF
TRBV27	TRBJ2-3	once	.	TGTGCCAGCAGTTTACAGGGCGGCACAGATACGCAGTATTTT	CASSLQGGTDTQYF
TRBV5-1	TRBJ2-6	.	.	TGCGCCAGCAGCTTGGTTAGGGGCACGAACTCTGGGGCCAACGTCCTGACTTTC	CASSLVRGTNSGANVLTF
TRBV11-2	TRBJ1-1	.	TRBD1	TGTGCCAGCAGCTCGACAGGGGGCGGTGAAGCTTTCTTT	CASSSTGGGEAFF
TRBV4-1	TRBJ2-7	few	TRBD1	TGCGCCAGCAGCCAATGGGACAGGGGACCCTACGAGCAGTACTTC	CASSQWDRGPYEQYF
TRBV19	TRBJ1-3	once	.	TGTGCCAGTAGTCTTCATCGGTCTGGAAACACCATATATTTT	CASSLHRSGNTIYF
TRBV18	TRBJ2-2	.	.	TGTGCCAGCTCACAAGAGACAGGTCGTCACCGGGAGCTGTTTTTT	CASSQETGRHRELFF
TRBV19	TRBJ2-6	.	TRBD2	TGTGCCAGTAGTATTCAGGGAGGGTCTGGGGCCAACGTCCTGACTTTC	CASSIQGGSGANVLTF
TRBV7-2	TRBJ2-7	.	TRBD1	TGTGCCAGCAGCGTCAGGGGGCCAGGATCCTACGAGCAGTACTTC	CASSVRGPGSYEQYF
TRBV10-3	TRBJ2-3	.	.	TGTGCCATCAGTGAGTCGACTGGGGGGGGGCTCCCAGATACGCAGTATTTT	CAISESTGGGLPDTQYF
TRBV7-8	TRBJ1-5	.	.	TGTGCCAGCAGTCCCTCGGGTTTGCAGCCCCAGCATTTT	CASSPSGLQPQHF
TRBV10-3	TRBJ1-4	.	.	TGTGCCATCAACGGGGGAACTAATGAAAAACTGTTTTTT	CAINGGTNEKLFF
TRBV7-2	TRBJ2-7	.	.	TGTGCCAGCAGCTTATCGGGGACCTACGAGCAGTACTTC	CASSLSGTYEQYF